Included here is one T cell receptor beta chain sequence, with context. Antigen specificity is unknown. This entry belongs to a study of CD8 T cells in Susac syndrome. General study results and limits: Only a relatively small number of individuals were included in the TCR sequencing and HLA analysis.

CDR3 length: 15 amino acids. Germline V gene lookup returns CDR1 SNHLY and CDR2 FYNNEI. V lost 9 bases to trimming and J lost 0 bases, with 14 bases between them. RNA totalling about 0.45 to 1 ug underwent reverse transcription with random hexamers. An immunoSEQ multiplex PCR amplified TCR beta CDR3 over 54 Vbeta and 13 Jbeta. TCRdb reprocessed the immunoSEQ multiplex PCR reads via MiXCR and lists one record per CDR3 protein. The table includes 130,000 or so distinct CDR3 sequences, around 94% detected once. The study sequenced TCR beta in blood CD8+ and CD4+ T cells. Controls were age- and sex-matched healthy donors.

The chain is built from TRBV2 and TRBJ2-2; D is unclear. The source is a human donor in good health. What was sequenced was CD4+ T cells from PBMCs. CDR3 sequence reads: CASSDFPPNTGELFF. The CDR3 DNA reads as TGTGCCAGTTCAGACTTCCCCCCGAACACCGGGGAGCTGTTTTTT.